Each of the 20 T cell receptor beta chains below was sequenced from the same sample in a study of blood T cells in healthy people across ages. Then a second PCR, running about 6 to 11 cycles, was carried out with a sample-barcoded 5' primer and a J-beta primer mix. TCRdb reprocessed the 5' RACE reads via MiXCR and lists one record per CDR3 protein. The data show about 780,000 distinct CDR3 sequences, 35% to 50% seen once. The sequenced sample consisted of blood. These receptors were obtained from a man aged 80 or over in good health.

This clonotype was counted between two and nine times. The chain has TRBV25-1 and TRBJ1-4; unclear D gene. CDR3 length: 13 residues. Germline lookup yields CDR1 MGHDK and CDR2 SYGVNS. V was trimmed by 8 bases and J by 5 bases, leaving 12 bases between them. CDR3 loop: CASSDGQNEKLFF. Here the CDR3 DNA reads TGTGCCAGCTCTGATGGCCAGAATGAAAAACTGTTTTTT.

The CDR3 DNA follows: TGTGCCAGCAGTCTAGGAGGTTCCGACCGGGAGCAGTACTTC. This translates into CASSLGGSDREQYF. The chain employs TRBV27 and TRBJ2-5, with D possibly matching TRBD2 (6 bases). Germline lookup yields CDR1 MNHEY and CDR2 SMNVEV (reference sequence). The CDR3 sequence is 14 residues long. V was clipped by 5 bases and J by 11 bases, with 21 bases between them.

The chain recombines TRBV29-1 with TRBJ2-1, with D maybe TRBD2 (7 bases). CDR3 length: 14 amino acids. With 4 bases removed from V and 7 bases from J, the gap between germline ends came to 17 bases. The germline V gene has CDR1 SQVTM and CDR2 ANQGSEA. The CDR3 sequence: CSVGGGGRGNEQFF. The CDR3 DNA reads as TGCAGCGTTGGGGGGGGGGGCAGGGGAAATGAGCAGTTCTTC.

This CDR3 is CASSPGPDRPKGFTQYF. The CDR3 nucleotides are TGTGCCAGCAGCCCCGGGCCCGACCGGCCCAAGGGATTTACCCAGTACTTC. This chain links TRBV7-2 with TRBJ2-5; D not resolved. CDR1 SGHTA and CDR2 FQGNSA come from the germline V gene. The V end lost 5 bases, the J end lost 8 bases, and 27 bases lay between the germline ends. The CDR3 runs 17 residues.

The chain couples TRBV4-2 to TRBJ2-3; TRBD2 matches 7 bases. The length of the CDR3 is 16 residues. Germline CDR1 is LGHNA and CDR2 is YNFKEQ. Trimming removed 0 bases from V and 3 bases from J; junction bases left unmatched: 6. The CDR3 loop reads CASSQDSGGETDTQYF. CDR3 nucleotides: TGTGCCAGCAGCCAAGATAGTGGGGGGGAAACAGATACGCAGTATTTT.

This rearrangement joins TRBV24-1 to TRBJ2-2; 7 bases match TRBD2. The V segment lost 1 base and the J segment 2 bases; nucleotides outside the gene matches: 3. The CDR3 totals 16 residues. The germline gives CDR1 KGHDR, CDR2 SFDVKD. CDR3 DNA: TGTGCCACCAGTGATTTTGGGGGGGGAAACACCGGGGAGCTGTTTTTT. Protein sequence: CATSDFGGGNTGELFF.

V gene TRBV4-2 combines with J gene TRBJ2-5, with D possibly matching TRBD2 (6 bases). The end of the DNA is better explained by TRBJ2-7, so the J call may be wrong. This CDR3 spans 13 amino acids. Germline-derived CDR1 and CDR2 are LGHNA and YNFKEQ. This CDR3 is CASSRGGDGEQYF. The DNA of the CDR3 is TGTGCCAGCAGCCGAGGCGGGGACGGCGAGCAGTACTTC.

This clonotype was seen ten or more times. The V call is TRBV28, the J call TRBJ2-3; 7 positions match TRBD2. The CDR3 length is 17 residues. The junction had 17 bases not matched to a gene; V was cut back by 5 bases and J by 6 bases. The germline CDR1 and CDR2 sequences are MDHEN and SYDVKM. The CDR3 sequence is CASSTSVAGRSMDTQYF. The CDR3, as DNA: TGTGCCAGCAGTACCTCCGTAGCGGGCAGAAGCATGGATACGCAGTATTTT.

The CDR3 nucleotides are TGTGCCAGCAGTTGTCCCCCCTGTGATAGGGAGTCCTACGAGCAGTACTTC. Protein product: CASSCPPCDRESYEQYF. This chain links TRBV6-5 with TRBJ2-7; the D gene is possibly TRBD2 (5 bases). Trimming took off 4 bases at V and 1 base at J, with 20 bases between the two ends. CDR1 is MNHEY and CDR2 is SVGAGI in the germline V gene. This CDR3 is 17 amino acids long.

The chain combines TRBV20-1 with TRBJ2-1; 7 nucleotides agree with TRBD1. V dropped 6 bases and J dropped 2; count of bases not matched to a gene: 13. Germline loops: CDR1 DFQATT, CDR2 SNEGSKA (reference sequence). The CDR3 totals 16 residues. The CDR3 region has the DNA TGCAGTGCCGCCCCCGTAAGGGGGCCACCCTACAATGAGCAGTTCTTC. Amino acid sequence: CSAAPVRGPPYNEQFF.

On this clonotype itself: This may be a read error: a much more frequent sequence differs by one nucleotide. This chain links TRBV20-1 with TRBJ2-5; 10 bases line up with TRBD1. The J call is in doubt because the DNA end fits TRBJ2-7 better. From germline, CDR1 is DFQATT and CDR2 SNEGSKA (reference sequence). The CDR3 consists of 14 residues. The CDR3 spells CSARADRGRNEQYF. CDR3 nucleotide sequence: TGCAGTGCTAGAGCTGACAGGGGGCGAAACGAGCAGTACTTC.

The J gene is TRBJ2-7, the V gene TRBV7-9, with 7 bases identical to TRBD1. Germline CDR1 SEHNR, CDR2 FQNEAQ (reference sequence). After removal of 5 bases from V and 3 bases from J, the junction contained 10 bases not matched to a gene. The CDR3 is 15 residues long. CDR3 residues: CASSRRQGRYYEQYF. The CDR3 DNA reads TGTGCCAGCAGCCGCAGACAGGGTCGATACTACGAGCAGTACTTC.

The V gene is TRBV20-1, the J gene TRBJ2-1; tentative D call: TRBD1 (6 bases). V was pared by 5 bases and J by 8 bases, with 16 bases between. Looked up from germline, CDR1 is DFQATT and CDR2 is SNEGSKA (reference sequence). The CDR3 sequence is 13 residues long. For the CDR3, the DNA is TGCAGTGCTGGGGCAGGGGTTACGGATGAGCAGTTCTTC. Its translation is CSAGAGVTDEQFF.

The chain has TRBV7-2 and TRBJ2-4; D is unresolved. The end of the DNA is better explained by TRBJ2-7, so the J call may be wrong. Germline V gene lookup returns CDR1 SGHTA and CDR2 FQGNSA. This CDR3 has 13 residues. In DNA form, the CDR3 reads TGTGCCAGCAGCTTAGCGATGTACTACGAGCAGTACTTC. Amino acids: CASSLAMYYEQYF.

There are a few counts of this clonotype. DNA of the CDR3: TGTGCCAGCAGCTCAACTAGCGATCAAGAGACCCAGTACTTC. Amino acid sequence: CASSSTSDQETQYF. The chain is built from TRBV7-9 and TRBJ2-5; 7 bases are shared with TRBD2. In germline, CDR1 is SEHNR, CDR2 FQNEAQ (reference sequence). V was pared by 4 bases and J by 2 bases, with 4 bases of the junction left unmatched. The CDR3 consists of 14 residues.

The CDR3, as DNA: TGTGCCAGCAGTGAAGCGCTCTGGAGCTCCTACAATGAGCAGTTCTTC. Protein: CASSEALWSSYNEQFF. The chain joins TRBV2 to TRBJ2-1; unclear D gene. In germline, CDR1 is SNHLY, CDR2 FYNNEI. CDR3 length: 16 residues. The V and J ends lost 0 bases and 0 bases respectively, with 9 bases between them.

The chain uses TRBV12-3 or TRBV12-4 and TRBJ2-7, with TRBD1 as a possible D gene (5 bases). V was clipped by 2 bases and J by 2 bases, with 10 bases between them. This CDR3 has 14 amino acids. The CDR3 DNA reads TGTGCCAGCAGTTTATTGTCAGGGACCTACGAGCAGTACTTC. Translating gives CASSLLSGTYEQYF.

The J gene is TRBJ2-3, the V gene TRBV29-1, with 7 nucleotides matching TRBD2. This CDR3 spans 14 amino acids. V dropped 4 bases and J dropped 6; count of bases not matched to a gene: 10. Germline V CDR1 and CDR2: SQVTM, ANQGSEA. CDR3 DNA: TGCAGCGTTGTATTCTGGCGGGGAGGGGATACGCAGTATTTT. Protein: CSVVFWRGGDTQYF.

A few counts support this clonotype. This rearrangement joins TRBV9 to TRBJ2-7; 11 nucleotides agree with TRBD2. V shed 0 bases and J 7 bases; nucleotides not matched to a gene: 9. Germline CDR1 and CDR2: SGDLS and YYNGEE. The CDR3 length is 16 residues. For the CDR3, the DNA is TGTGCCAGCAGCGTAGACTTTACTAGCGGGAGCAATGAGCAGTACTTC. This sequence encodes CASSVDFTSGSNEQYF.

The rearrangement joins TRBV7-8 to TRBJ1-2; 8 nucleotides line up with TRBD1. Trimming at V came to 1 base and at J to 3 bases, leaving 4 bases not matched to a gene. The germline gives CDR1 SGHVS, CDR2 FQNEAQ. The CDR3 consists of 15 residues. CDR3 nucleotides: TGTGCCAGCAGCTTAGATCCAGGGGGCGACTATGGCTACACCTTC. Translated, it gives CASSLDPGGDYGYTF.